Given below is one T cell receptor beta chain in context. Its binding antigen is unknown. No quality values exist for individual bases; no much larger clone is one base distant. The germline V gene (reference sequence) sets CDR1 to MNHEY and CDR2 to SMNVEV. Measured from the cysteine to the phenylalanine, the CDR3 is 14 residues long. Left in the record is the CDR3 DNA by itself, 42 bases read in frame from the first base. V ends up 5 bases short and J 6 bases short, with an unmatched junction base count of 5. All donors were healthy Caucasians. Libraries came from 5' RACE. Sequencing relied on an Illumina HiSeq 2000. Template switching added a universal primer binding site, and the final cDNA carried a unique molecular identifier that allowed TCR cDNA molecules to be counted accurately. Specific primers in the conserved constant-segment region were used to synthesize first-strand cDNA for TCR alpha and beta chains. To control for contamination, every cDNA library was double barcoded, receiving both a SMART-Mk sample barcode and Illumina barcodes. Two successive PCR steps introduced TruSeq adapter sequences along with Illumina sample barcodes. TCR alpha and beta cDNA libraries were sequenced on the Illumina HiSeq platform with custom primers. As for the original processing: MiGEC processed the raw reads to extract unique molecular identifiers, while MiXCR was used to determine the CDR3 positions. For each individual, recombination models were inferred using an EM algorithm with the repgenHMM and IGoR tools. Shared clonotypes were analyzed with the tcR package in R, and sharing was normalized by the product of cloneset sizes. To study raw recombination without the effects of thymic and clonal selection, out-of-frame nonproductive sequences were analyzed. TCRdb reran the public reads through fastp at Q25 and MiXCR, keeping productive beta chains. Identical CDR3 proteins give one entry, which carries the most common genes and DNA. TCRdb's processing, not the authors' own work, is the source of the V and J calls. This sample gives some 1,700,000 distinct CDR3 sequences in total; under 35% of them show up just once. The leading ten clones occupy less than 0.35% of the sample.

The sample is drawn from a study of identical twins (dated by TCRdb to 2016 to 2017). At the level of the whole study: The study deep-sequenced TCR alpha and beta repertoires from monozygotic twins, unrelated adults of various ages and cord blood to test whether fetal clonotypes persist. To rule out contamination, replicate twin experiments were performed at different times with different library preparation protocols. Here is what the overall study found, with its caveats: The excess sharing between twins in beta out-of-frame sequences was weaker because fewer shared sequences reduced the signal-to-noise ratio. Abundant cord blood beta clonotypes had fewer insertions, young adult naive repertoires showed a similar but weaker trend, and memory repertoires showed no such trend. Invariant T cells such as MAIT and iNKT could partly confound zero-insertion analyses, although diverse VJ usage argued against such confounding for most clonotypes. Out-of-frame TCR alpha sharing in monozygotic twins was systematically underestimated by recombination models, whereas sharing between unrelated individuals was in agreement with the recombination models. Because the same donors could not be followed over many years, the conclusions depended on cross-sectional statistical analysis. Out-of-frame TCR alpha sequences shared between twins showed an excess of low generation-probability sequences compared with coincidental sharing between unrelated individuals.

Sequencing input: cord blood. The TCR originated in a newborn girl in good health. Recombination linked TRBV27 to TRBJ2-1; 9 nucleotides in the junction match TRBD1. The DNA sequence is given as TGTGCCAGCAGTCCATTGGACAGGGGCAATGAGCAGTTCTTC. The translation is CASSPLDRGNEQFF.